This T cell receptor beta chain was sequenced in a study of cytomegalovirus exposure and HLA in healthy donors. Overall study: The 120 validation repertoires and the approximately 640 first-cohort repertoires shared a platform, a later analysis reported. Whole-study findings and limits: In vitro experiments confirmed that three CMV-associated chains were specific for CMV antigens. Cytomegalovirus-associated TCR beta chains were listed, numbering roughly 150. Subsequent analysis revealed that first-cohort TCR clusters tended to co-occur in the 130 or so validation repertoires.

With regard to this clone: Its antigen is not identified.

Here immunoSEQ multiplex PCR was the method, and the copy in TCRdb shows in-frame clones only, minus some. This sample carries tens of thousands of clones, roughly nine tenths of them seen once, and the ten largest clones take around 3%. The germline V gene encodes CDR1 LNHDA and CDR2 SQIVND (reference sequence). Trimming removed 1 base from V and 2 bases from J, with 6 bases in between. This CDR3 spans 14 amino acids. The chain joins TRBV19 to TRBJ1-5; D is unresolved. Sample: PBMCs. The receptor comes from a man aged 18 to 30 in good health and CMV-seronegative. CDR3 region: CASSIAARNQPQHF. Written as DNA, the CDR3 is TGTGCCAGTAGTATAGCAGCGCGCAATCAGCCCCAGCATTTT.